This T cell receptor beta chain was identified during a study of blood T cell repertoires in COVID-19. The CDR3 consists of 16 residues. Germline V CDR1 and CDR2: SGHVT, SQSDAQ. V was shortened by 5 bases and J by 1 base, with 15 bases between the two germline ends. Profiled with immunoSEQ multiplex PCR; TCRdb holds only in-frame clones, not every one. The sample includes roughly 210,000 clones, about 85% of them seen just once. The chain links TRBV7-4 to TRBJ2-4; D is possibly TRBD2 (7 bases). The sequencing sample was made of peripheral blood. The sequence derives from a woman of 80 years or more with COVID-19, enrolled during active disease. In DNA form, the CDR3 reads TGTGCCAGCAGCCCCCGAAGGGGGGGGGCCAAAAACATTCAGTACTTC. Translation: CASSPRRGGAKNIQYF.